These T cell receptor beta chains were read from a single sample in a study of cytomegalovirus exposure and HLA in healthy donors. Here immunoSEQ multiplex PCR was the method, and the copy in TCRdb shows in-frame clones only, minus some. The sample comprises about 130,000 clones, approximately 80% of which are singletons, and roughly 2% rests with the top ten. Sequencing was performed on PBMCs. The receptors here all came from a man aged 18 to 30 in good health and CMV-seronegative. Both conserved end residues are part of each CDR3. The order of the fields is clone size, V gene, CDR3 protein. A row's size may be missing; if present it is once, few, many or a size class.

size: -; V: TRBV6-5; CDR3: CASSDPQGYTEAFF
size: -; V: TRBV6-5; CDR3: CASTLRGGTNTEAFF
size: -; V: TRBV27; CDR3: CASSPGTGRGNQPQHF
size: once; V: TRBV7-8; CDR3: CASSLVSAGVTGELFF
size: -; V: TRBV2; CDR3: CASSQTYSNQPQHF
size: -; V: TRBV7-9; CDR3: CASSAPGTSVYQETQYF
size: -; V: TRBV11-2; CDR3: CASTLDVGGSYEQYF
size: -; V: TRBV15; CDR3: CATSREGVGPDQETQYF
size: -; V: TRBV19; CDR3: CASSIGGRGASHEAFF
size: -; V: TRBV11-2; CDR3: CASNPGAMNTEAFF
size: -; V: TRBV9; CDR3: CASQRTSGHNEQFF
size: once; V: TRBV7-7; CDR3: CASSWGRTGELFF
size: -; V: TRBV7-8; CDR3: CASSRPGAGGTQETQYF
size: -; V: TRBV4-3; CDR3: CASSQSLETVSYEQYF
size: -; V: TRBV19; CDR3: CASRTGAGTGELFF
size: -; V: TRBV15; CDR3: CATSRGSGDNSPLHF
size: -; V: TRBV13; CDR3: CASSQRSGGDANNEQFF
size: -; V: TRBV11-1; CDR3: CASRIAGGLYNEQFF
size: -; V: TRBV5-6; CDR3: CASSLSHSIYQPQHF
size: few; V: TRBV4-2; CDR3: CASSQAVGQGAYEQYF
size: few; V: TRBV30; CDR3: CAWSWGREAFF
size: once; V: TRBV5-4; CDR3: CASSGGYSETQYF
size: -; V: TRBV19; CDR3: CASSMATGGGYGYTF
size: -; V: TRBV5-4; CDR3: CASSLSADTQYF
size: once; V: TRBV7-3; CDR3: CASSLISGQNTGELFF
size: -; V: TRBV5-1; CDR3: CASNTGQTSTDTQYF
size: -; V: TRBV28; CDR3: CASIHRGTGGNVLTF
size: -; V: TRBV7-9; CDR3: CASSATRDQETQYF
size: -; V: TRBV27; CDR3: CASSPGGGNQPQHF
size: -; V: TRBV27; CDR3: CASSSGQGRTDTQYF
size: once; V: TRBV9; CDR3: CASSEPGGTPNNEQFF
size: -; V: TRBV19; CDR3: CATALTSGSYGQYF
size: -; V: TRBV28; CDR3: CASSLFGGVVTGELFF
size: few; V: TRBV27; CDR3: CASSSRGFTEAFF
size: -; V: TRBV2; CDR3: CASRQTGDTEAFF